A selection of T cell receptor beta chains follows, all from one sample in a study of blood T cell repertoires in COVID-19. TCRdb's table, derived via immunoSEQ multiplex PCR, lists solely in-frame clones and lacks some. Of some 460,000 clones in the sample, about nine tenths were seen once. The material sequenced was PBMCs or T cells enriched from blood (not recorded which). The receptors were sampled from a woman aged 18-29 years who had recovered from COVID-19. Both conserved end residues are part of each CDR3. D genes are given only for firm matches. For some rows the clone size is stated as once, few or many, or as a class when expanded; others skip it.

D gene,clone size,J gene,V gene,CDR3 DNA,CDR3 protein
.,.,TRBJ2-5,TRBV12-1,TGTGCCAGCAGCTCCCACCCGACTAGTCAGACCCAGTACTTC,CASSSHPTSQTQYF
.,.,TRBJ1-6,TRBV5-4,TGTGCCAGCAGCTTGATGGGCCCCTATAATTCACCCCTCCACTTT,CASSLMGPYNSPLHF
.,once,TRBJ2-2,TRBV25-1,TGTGCCAGCAGTGACAGGGGCGGCACCGGGGAGCTGTTTTTT,CASSDRGGTGELFF
.,once,TRBJ2-6,TRBV30,TGTGCCTGGAGTTGGGGGGACTCTGGGGCCAACGTCCTGACTTTC,CAWSWGDSGANVLTF
.,.,TRBJ1-2,TRBV19,TGTGCCAGTAGTATCGACAGCTTAAACTATGGCTACACCTTC,CASSIDSLNYGYTF
.,.,TRBJ2-7,TRBV30,TGTGCCTGTTCCTCCCGGTACGAGCAGTACTTC,CACSSRYEQYF
.,.,TRBJ2-2,TRBV6-4,TGTGCCAGCAGTGACGGACTTCGTGGCACCGGGGAGCTGTTTTTT,CASSDGLRGTGELFF
TRBD1,.,TRBJ1-3,TRBV11-3,TGTGCTCAGGGGCCTGACAGGGGACGAGGACACACCATATATTTT,CAQGPDRGRGHTIYF
TRBD2,.,TRBJ2-3,TRBV18,TGTGCCAGCTCAGCCCGGGGAGGGGATACGCAGTATTTT,CASSARGGDTQYF
.,once,TRBJ1-6,TRBV5-1,TGCGCCAGCAGCCCACGGACAGAAAGTAATTCACCCCTCCACTTT,CASSPRTESNSPLHF
TRBD1,.,TRBJ2-3,TRBV10-3,TGTGCCATCAGTGAGCCAGGGGGCCGAACAGATACGCAGTATTTT,CAISEPGGRTDTQYF
.,.,TRBJ2-3,TRBV27,TGTGCCAGCAGTGGAGGGGGGGCAATAGATACGCAGTATTTT,CASSGGGAIDTQYF
TRBD2,.,TRBJ2-1,TRBV10-3,TGTGCCATCAGTGACCCGACTAGCGGGGGGGCTGCCTACAATGAGCAGTTCTTC,CAISDPTSGGAAYNEQFF
.,.,TRBJ2-2,TRBV9,TGTGCCAGCAGCGTCACGACAGACACCGGGGAGCTGTTTTTT,CASSVTTDTGELFF
.,.,TRBJ1-2,TRBV2,TGTGCCAGCAGTGGGAGGAGGACGGACTATGGCTACACCTTC,CASSGRRTDYGYTF
.,.,TRBJ1-4,TRBV30,TGTGCCTGCAGTAGGGAGAATGAAAAACTGTTTTTT,CACSRENEKLFF
TRBD2,once,TRBJ2-5,TRBV5-1,TGCGCCAGCAGCCCCGCGGCGGGGGAGCAAGAGACCCAGTACTTC,CASSPAAGEQETQYF